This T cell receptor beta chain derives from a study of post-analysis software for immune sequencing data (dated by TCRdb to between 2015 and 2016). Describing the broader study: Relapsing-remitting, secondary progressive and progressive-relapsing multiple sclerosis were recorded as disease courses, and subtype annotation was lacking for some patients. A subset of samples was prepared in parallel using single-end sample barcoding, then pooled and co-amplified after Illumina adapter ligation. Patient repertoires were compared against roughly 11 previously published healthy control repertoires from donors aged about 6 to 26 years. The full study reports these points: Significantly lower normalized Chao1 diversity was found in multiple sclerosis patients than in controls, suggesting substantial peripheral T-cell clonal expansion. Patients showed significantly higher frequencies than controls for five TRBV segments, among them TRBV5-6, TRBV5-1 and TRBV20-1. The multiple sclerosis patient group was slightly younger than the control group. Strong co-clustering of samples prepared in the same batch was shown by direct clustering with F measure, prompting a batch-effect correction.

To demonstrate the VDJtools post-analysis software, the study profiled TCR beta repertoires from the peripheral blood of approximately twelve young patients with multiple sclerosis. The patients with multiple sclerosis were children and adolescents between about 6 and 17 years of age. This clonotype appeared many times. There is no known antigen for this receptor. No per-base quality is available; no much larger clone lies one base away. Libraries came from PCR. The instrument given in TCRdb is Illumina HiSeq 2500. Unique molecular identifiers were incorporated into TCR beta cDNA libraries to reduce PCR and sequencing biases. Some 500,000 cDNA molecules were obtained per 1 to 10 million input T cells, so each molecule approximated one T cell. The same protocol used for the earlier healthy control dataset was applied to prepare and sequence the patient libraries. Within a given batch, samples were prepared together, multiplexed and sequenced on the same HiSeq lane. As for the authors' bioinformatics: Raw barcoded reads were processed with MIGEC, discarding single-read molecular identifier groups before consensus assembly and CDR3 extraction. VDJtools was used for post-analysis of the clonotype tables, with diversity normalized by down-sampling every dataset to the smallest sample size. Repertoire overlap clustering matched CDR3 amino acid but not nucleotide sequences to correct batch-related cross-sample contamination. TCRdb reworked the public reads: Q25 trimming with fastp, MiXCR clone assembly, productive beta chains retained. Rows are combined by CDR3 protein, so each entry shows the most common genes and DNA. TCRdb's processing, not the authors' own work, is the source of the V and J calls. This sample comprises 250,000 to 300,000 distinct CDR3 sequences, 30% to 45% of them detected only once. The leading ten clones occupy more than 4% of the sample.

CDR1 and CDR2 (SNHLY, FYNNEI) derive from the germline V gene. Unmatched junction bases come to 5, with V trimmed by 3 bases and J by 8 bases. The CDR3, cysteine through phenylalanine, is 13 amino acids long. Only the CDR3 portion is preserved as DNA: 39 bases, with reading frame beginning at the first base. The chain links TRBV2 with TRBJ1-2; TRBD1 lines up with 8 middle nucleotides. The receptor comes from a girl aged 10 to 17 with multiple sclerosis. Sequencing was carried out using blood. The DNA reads TGTGCCAGCAGTGACAGGGGGCAGCGAGGCTACACCTTC. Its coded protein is CASSDRGQRGYTF. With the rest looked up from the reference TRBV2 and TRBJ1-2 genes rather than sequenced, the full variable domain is EPEVTQTPSHQVTQMGQEVILRCVPISNHLYFYWYRQILGQKVEFLVSFYNNEISEKSEIFDDQFSVERPDGSNFTLKIRSTKLEDSAMYFCASSDRGQRGYTFGSGTRLTVV.